The rows below give T cell receptor beta chains drawn from one sample of a study of T cell repertoires in cytomegalovirus infection. TCRdb re-called the reads with MiXCR, one entry per CDR3 protein. The repertoire holds 200,000 to 300,000 distinct CDR3 sequences, with approximately 9% as singletons. Source material: PBMCs. The receptors come from a human donor in good health (CMV status not recorded). Some clones in this sample may be carry-over from other donors' samples. The CDR3 runs from the conserved cysteine through the conserved F or W. The D gene is left open where the match is weak. Expanded clones are given a class, and other clones once, few, many or no size at all.

j_call | d_call | clone_size | v_call | cdr3_aa | cdr3_nt
TRBJ2-3 | TRBD1 | many | TRBV7-2 | CASSLSGTGRVPDTQYF | TGTGCCAGCAGCTTGTCCGGGACAGGAAGGGTTCCAGATACGCAGTATTTT
TRBJ2-7 | TRBD1 | few | TRBV12-3/TRBV12-4 | CASSPLSFGTGSSYEQYF | TGTGCCAGCAGTCCCCTATCATTCGGGACAGGGTCATCCTACGAGCAGTACTTC
TRBJ2-1 | NA | few | TRBV6-6 | CASAPLDEQFF | TGTGCCAGCGCCCCTCTCGATGAGCAGTTCTTC
TRBJ1-1 | NA | many | TRBV18 | CASSPPAPGVAEAFF | TGTGCCAGCTCACCACCGGCCCCCGGGGTGGCTGAAGCTTTCTTT
TRBJ1-1 | NA | NA | TRBV28 | CASSLFRGGRSDTEAFF | TGTGCCAGCAGTTTATTTCGGGGGGGCCGTTCGGACACTGAAGCTTTCTTT
TRBJ2-5 | NA | many | TRBV7-2 | CASSLDPGQGETQYF | TGTGCCAGCAGCTTGGACCCGGGACAAGGAGAGACCCAGTACTTC
TRBJ2-1 | NA | many | TRBV25-1 | CASSELATVHNEQFF | TGTGCCAGCAGTGAACTAGCCACGGTCCACAATGAGCAGTTCTTC
TRBJ1-1 | NA | many | TRBV11-3 | CASSSTGSGNTEAFF | TGTGCCAGCAGCTCAACAGGGTCGGGGAACACTGAAGCTTTCTTT
TRBJ1-6 | NA | few | TRBV19 | CATADSYNSPLHF | TGTGCCACCGCCGACAGTTATAATTCACCCCTCCACTTT
TRBJ2-7 | NA | NA | TRBV28 | CASSLVGYRGAEQYF | TGTGCCAGCAGTTTAGTAGGGTACCGGGGCGCCGAGCAGTACTTC
TRBJ2-1 | NA | NA | TRBV14 | CASSPVSGTHEQFF | TGTGCCAGCAGCCCCGTTTCCGGGACCCATGAGCAGTTCTTC
TRBJ1-1 | NA | many | TRBV12-3/TRBV12-4 | CASSRRAEAFF | TGTGCCAGCAGTCGAAGGGCTGAAGCTTTCTTT
TRBJ2-1 | NA | many | TRBV4-1 | CASSQEFVANEQFF | TGCGCCAGCAGCCAAGAATTCGTCGCCAATGAGCAGTTCTTC
TRBJ1-5 | TRBD1 | many | TRBV7-8 | CASSPRQGNSNQPQHF | TGTGCCAGCAGCCCGAGACAGGGCAATAGCAATCAGCCCCAGCATTTT
TRBJ2-1 | NA | many | TRBV7-2 | CASSQKGDYQEKQFF | TGTGCCAGCAGCCAAAAAGGAGACTACCAAGAGAAGCAGTTCTTC
TRBJ2-6 | NA | many | TRBV10-3 | CAIREDGANVLTF | TGTGCCATCAGAGAGGATGGGGCCAACGTCCTGACTTTC
TRBJ1-1 | NA | few | TRBV7-9 | CASSFRGLSTEAFF | TGTGCCAGCAGTTTCCGGGGGCTTAGCACTGAAGCTTTCTTT
TRBJ1-6 | NA | few | TRBV12-3/TRBV12-4 | CASSFRDQRNSPLHF | TGTGCCAGCAGTTTCCGGGACCAAAGGAATTCACCCCTCCACTTT
TRBJ2-7 | TRBD2 | many | TRBV12-3/TRBV12-4 | CASSPIAGGMGEQYF | TGTGCCAGCAGTCCCATAGCGGGAGGGATGGGGGAGCAGTACTTC
TRBJ2-1 | TRBD2 | many | TRBV7-8 | CASSYQSGGAYNEQFF | TGTGCCAGCAGCTATCAGAGCGGGGGGGCCTACAATGAGCAGTTCTTC
TRBJ1-2 | TRBD1 | few | TRBV20-1 | CSARDSSNYGYTF | TGCAGTGCGAGGGACAGCTCTAACTATGGCTACACCTTC
TRBJ2-3 | TRBD2 | NA | TRBV20-1 | CSGERDGDTQYF | TGCAGTGGGGAGCGGGACGGAGATACGCAGTATTTT
TRBJ1-5 | NA | many | TRBV19 | CASSERAGRQPQHF | TGTGCCAGTAGTGAAAGGGCAGGGCGTCAGCCCCAGCATTTT
TRBJ1-1 | NA | few | TRBV5-6 | CASSLGFQGRSLNTEAFF | TGTGCCAGCAGCCTAGGTTTCCAGGGAAGGTCTTTGAACACTGAAGCTTTCTTT
TRBJ1-1 | NA | few | TRBV6-2/TRBV6-3 | CASSRMNTEAFF | TGTGCCAGCAGTAGGATGAACACTGAAGCTTTCTTT
TRBJ2-1 | TRBD2 | few | TRBV28 | CASSNSGGASYNEQFF | TGTGCCAGCAGCAACAGCGGGGGGGCGTCCTACAATGAGCAGTTCTTC
TRBJ1-3 | TRBD1 | many | TRBV7-2 | CASSPGQGGHTIYF | TGTGCCAGCAGCCCCGGACAGGGAGGGCACACCATATATTTT
TRBJ1-1 | NA | many | TRBV7-8 | CASSPLQGRVTEAFF | TGTGCCAGCAGCCCACTCCAGGGTAGGGTCACTGAAGCTTTCTTT
TRBJ2-2 | TRBD2 | many | TRBV28 | CASSLSRPRGGRNTGELFF | TGTGCCAGCAGTTTATCGCGTCCGCGGGGGGGCCGAAACACCGGGGAGCTGTTTTTT
TRBJ2-7 | TRBD1 | many | TRBV7-2 | CASSLSTGVSYEQYF | TGTGCCAGCAGCTTAAGTACAGGGGTTTCCTACGAGCAGTACTTC
TRBJ1-2 | NA | NA | TRBV7-9 | CASSYRSGSGTGNYGYTF | TGTGCCAGCAGCTACCGAAGTGGCTCCGGGACTGGTAACTATGGCTACACCTTC
TRBJ2-5 | NA | many | TRBV7-2 | CASSFGAPPTQYF | TGTGCCAGCAGTTTCGGGGCCCCCCCGACCCAGTACTTC
TRBJ1-1 | NA | many | TRBV6-5 | CASSSLRREGNTEAFF | TGTGCCAGCAGTTCCCTCCGCAGGGAGGGGAACACTGAAGCTTTCTTT
TRBJ1-2 | TRBD1 | many | TRBV6-2/TRBV6-3 | CASSYVGGTVRRGYTF | TGTGCCAGCAGTTACGTAGGGGGGACAGTTCGTCGTGGCTACACCTTC
TRBJ1-1 | TRBD1 | many | TRBV7-3 | CASSLRGRGRAGTEAFF | TGTGCCAGCAGCTTAAGGGGCAGGGGGCGTGCGGGCACTGAAGCTTTCTTT
TRBJ1-5 | NA | NA | TRBV6-1 | CASRAVETSNQPQHF | TGTGCCAGCCGGGCGGTGGAGACCAGCAATCAGCCCCAGCATTTT